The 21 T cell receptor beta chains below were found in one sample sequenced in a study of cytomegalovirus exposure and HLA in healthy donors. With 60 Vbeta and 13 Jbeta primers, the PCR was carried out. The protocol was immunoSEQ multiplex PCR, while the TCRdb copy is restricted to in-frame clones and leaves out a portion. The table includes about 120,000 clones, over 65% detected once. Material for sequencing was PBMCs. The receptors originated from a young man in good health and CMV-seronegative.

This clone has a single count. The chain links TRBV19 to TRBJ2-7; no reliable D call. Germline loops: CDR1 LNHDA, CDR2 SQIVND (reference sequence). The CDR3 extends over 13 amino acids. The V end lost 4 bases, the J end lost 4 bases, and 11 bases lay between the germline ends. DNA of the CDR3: TGTGCCAGTAGTAAGACACCCTTATACGAGCAGTACTTC. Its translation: CASSKTPLYEQYF.

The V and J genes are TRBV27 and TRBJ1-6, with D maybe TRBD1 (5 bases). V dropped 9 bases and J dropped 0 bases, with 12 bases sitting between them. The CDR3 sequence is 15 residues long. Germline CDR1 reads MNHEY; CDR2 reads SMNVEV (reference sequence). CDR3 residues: CASNGGSSYNSPLHF. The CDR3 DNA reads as TGTGCCAGTAACGGGGGGAGCTCCTATAATTCACCCCTCCACTTT.

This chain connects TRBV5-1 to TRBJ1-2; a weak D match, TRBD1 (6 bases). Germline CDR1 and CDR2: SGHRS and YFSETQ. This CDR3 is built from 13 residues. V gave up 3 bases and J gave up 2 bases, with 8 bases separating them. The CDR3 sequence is CASSSGQNYGYTF. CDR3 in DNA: TGCGCCAGCAGCTCGGGACAAAACTATGGCTACACCTTC. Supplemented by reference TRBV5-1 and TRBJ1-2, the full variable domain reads KAGVTQTPRYLIKTRGQQVTLSCSPISGHRSVSWYQQTPGQGLQFLFEYFSETQRNKGNFPGRFSGRQFSNSRSEMNVSTLELGDSALYLCASSSGQNYGYTFGSGTRLTVV.

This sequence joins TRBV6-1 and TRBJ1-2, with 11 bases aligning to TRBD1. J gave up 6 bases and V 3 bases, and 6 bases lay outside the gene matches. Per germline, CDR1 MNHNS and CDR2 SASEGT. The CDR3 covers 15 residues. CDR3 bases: TGTGCCAGCAGTGACCCGGGACAGGGGGGGAATGGCTACACCTTC. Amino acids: CASSDPGQGGNGYTF.

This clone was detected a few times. The CDR3 here is CASSIAGSHYGYTF. The DNA for the CDR3 is TGTGCCAGTAGTATCGCCGGGTCCCACTATGGCTACACCTTC. The chain is built from TRBV19 and TRBJ1-2, with D uncertain. V was shortened by 3 bases and J by 3 bases, with 11 bases between the two germline ends. Germline-derived CDR1 and CDR2 are LNHDA and SQIVND (reference sequence). This CDR3 is built from 14 residues.

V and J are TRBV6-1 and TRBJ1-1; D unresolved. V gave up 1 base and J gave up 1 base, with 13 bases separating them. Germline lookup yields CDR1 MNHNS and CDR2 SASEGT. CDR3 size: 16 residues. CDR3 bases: TGTGCCAGCAGTGAAGTTTCTAGCGCGACGAACACTGAAGCTTTCTTT. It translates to CASSEVSSATNTEAFF.

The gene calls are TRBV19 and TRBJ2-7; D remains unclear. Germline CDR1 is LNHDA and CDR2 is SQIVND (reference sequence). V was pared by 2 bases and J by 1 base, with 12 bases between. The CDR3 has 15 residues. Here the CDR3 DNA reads TGTGCCAGTAGTATAACTCACTATCCTTCCTACGAGCAGTACTTC. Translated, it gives CASSITHYPSYEQYF. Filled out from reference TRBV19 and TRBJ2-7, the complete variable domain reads DGGITQSPKYLFRKEGQNVTLSCEQNLNHDAMYWYRQDPGQGLRLIYYSQIVNDFQKGDIAEGYSVSREKKESFPLTVTSAQKNPTAFYLCASSITHYPSYEQYFGPGTRLTVT.

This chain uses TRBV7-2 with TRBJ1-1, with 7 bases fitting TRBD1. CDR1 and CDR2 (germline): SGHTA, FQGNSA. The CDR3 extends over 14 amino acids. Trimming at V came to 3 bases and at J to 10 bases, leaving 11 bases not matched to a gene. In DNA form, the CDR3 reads TGTGCCAGCAGCTTCGACAGGGAGTATAGTCGAGCTTTCTTT. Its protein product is CASSFDREYSRAFF. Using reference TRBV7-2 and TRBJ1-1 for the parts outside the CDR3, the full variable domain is GAGVSQSPSNKVTEKGKDVELRCDPISGHTALYWYRQSLGQGLEFLIYFQGNSAPDKSGLPSDRFSAERTGGSVSTLTIQRTQQEDSAVYLCASSFDREYSRAFFGQGTRLTVV.

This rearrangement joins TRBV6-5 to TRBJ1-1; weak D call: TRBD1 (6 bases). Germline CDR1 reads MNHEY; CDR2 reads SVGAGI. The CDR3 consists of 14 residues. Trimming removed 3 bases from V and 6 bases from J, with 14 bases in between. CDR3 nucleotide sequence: TGTGCCAGCAGTTATCCCGGACAGCTATCTGAAGCTTTCTTT. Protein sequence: CASSYPGQLSEAFF.

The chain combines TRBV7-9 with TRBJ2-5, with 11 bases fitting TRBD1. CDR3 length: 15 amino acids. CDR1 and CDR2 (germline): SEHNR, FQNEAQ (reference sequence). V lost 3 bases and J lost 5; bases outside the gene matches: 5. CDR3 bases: TGTGCCAGCAGCTTGGAAGGGACAGGGGGGGAGACCCAGTACTTC. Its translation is CASSLEGTGGETQYF.

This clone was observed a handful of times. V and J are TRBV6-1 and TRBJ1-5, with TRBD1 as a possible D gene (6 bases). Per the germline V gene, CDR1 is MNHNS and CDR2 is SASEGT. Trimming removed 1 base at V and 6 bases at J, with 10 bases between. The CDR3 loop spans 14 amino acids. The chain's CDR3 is CASSEDRDTQPQHF. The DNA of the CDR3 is TGTGCCAGCAGTGAAGACAGGGATACTCAGCCCCAGCATTTT.

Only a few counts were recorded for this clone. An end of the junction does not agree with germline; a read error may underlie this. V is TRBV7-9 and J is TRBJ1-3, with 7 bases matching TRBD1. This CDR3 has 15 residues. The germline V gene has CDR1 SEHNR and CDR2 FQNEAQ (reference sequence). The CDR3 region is CSSSLAGTAGNTIYF. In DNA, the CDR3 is TGTTCCAGCAGCTTAGCGGGGACAGCTGGAAACACCATATATTTT. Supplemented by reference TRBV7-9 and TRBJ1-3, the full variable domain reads DTGVSQNPRHKITKRGQNVTFRCDPISEHNRLYWYRQTLGQGPEFLTYFQNEAQLEKSRLLSDRFSAERPKGSFSTLEIQRTEQGDSAMYLCSSSLAGTAGNTIYFGEGSWLTVV.

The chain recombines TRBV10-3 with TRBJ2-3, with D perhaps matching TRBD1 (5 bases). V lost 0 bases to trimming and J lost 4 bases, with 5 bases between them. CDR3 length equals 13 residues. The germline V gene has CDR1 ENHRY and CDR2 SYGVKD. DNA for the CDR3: TGTGCCATCAGTGAGTCAGGGGCAGATACGCAGTATTTT. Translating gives CAISESGADTQYF.

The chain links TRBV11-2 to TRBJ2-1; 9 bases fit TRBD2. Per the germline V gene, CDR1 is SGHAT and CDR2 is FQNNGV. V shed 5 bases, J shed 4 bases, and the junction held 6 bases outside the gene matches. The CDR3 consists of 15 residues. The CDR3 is CASSARLAVYNEQFF. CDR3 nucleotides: TGTGCCAGCAGCGCCCGACTAGCGGTTTACAATGAGCAGTTCTTC.

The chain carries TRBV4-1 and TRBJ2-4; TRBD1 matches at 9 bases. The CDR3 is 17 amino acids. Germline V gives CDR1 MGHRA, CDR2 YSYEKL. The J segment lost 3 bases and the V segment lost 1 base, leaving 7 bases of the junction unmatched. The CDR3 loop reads CASSQATGGWGKNIQYF. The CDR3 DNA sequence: TGCGCCAGCAGCCAAGCCACAGGGGGCTGGGGCAAAAACATTCAGTACTTC.

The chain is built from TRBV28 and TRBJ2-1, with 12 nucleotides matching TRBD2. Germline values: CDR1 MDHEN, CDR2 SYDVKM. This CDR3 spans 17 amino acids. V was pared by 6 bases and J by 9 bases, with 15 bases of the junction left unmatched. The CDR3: CASRPLTSGSFRREQFF. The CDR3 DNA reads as TGTGCCAGCAGACCCCTGACTAGCGGGAGCTTTCGGCGTGAGCAGTTCTTC.

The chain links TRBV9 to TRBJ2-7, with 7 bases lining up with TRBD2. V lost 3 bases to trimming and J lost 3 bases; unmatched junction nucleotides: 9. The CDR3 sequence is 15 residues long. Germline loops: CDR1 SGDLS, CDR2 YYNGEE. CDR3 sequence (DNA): TGTGCCAGCAGCGCCTCAGGGTTAGCGGGCTACGAGCAGTACTTC. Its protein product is CASSASGLAGYEQYF. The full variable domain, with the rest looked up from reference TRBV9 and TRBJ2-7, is DSGVTQTPKHLITATGQRVTLRCSPRSGDLSVYWYQQSLDQGLQFLIQYYNGEERAKGNILERFSAQQFPDLHSELNLSSLELGDSALYFCASSASGLAGYEQYFGPGTRLTVT.

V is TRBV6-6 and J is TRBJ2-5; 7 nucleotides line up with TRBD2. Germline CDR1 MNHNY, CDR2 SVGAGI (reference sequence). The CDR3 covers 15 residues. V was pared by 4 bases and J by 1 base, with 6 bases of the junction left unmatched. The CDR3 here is CASSWTREFQETQYF. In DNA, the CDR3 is TGTGCCAGCAGTTGGACTAGGGAATTCCAAGAGACCCAGTACTTC.

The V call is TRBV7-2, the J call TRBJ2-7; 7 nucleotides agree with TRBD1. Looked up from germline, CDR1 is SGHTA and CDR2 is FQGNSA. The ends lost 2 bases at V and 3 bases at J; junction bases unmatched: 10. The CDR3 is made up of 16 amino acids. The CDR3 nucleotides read TGTGCCAGCAGCTTACCGCTGGGGACAGTAAGCTACGAGCAGTACTTC. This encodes CASSLPLGTVSYEQYF.

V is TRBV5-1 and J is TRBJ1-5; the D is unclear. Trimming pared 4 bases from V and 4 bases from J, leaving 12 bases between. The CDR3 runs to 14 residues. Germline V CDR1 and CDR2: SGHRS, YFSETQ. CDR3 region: CASSPGVPNQPQHF. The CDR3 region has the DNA TGCGCCAGCAGCCCGGGAGTTCCTAATCAGCCCCAGCATTTT.

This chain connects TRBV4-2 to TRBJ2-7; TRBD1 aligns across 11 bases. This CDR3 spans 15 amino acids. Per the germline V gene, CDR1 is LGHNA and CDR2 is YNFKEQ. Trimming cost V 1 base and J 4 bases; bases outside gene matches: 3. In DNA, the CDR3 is TGTGCCAGCAGCCAAGGGACAGGGGGCGAGTACGAGCAGTACTTC. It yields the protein CASSQGTGGEYEQYF.